The rows below give T cell receptor beta chains drawn from one sample of a study of human T cells and chemical hapten exposure. TCRdb re-called the RACE reads with MiXCR, one entry per CDR3 protein. The sample records approximately 350,000 distinct CDR3 sequences, about 6.3% being singletons. The input for sequencing was whole blood, taken in connection with sensitization to the hapten diphenylcyclopropenone (DPC). These receptors came from a woman aged 18-30 years with alopecia areata. Some clones in this sample may be carry-over from other donors' samples. The CDR3 runs from the conserved cysteine through the conserved F or W. The D gene is left open where the match is weak. Part of the rows lack a size; the others show once, few, many or a class for expanded clones.

v_gene: TRBV28; j_gene: TRBJ2-3; abundance: NA; d_gene: NA; CDR3nt: TGTGCCAGCAGTTTTCAGGGTCGAGATACGCAGTATTTT; CDR3aa: CASSFQGRDTQYF
v_gene: TRBV20-1; j_gene: TRBJ1-1; abundance: many; d_gene: NA; CDR3nt: TGCAGTGCTCGCCGGGACCTACCGAGGAACACTGAAGCTTTCTTT; CDR3aa: CSARRDLPRNTEAFF
v_gene: TRBV3-1; j_gene: TRBJ2-3; abundance: NA; d_gene: TRBD1; CDR3nt: TGTGCCAGCAGCCCAGGACAGGGGGCATCAGATACGCAGTATTTT; CDR3aa: CASSPGQGASDTQYF
v_gene: TRBV5-4; j_gene: TRBJ2-7; abundance: NA; d_gene: NA; CDR3nt: TGTGCCAGCAGCCCCCCCGGGGCCTACGAGCAGTACTTC; CDR3aa: CASSPPGAYEQYF
v_gene: TRBV29-1; j_gene: TRBJ2-5; abundance: NA; d_gene: TRBD1; CDR3nt: TGCAGCGTTGAAGCACGAGCAAAGGACAGGGTAGAGACCCAGTACTTC; CDR3aa: CSVEARAKDRVETQYF
v_gene: TRBV24-1; j_gene: TRBJ2-3; abundance: few; d_gene: TRBD2; CDR3nt: TGTGCCACCAGTGAAGTCTGGCGGGGGGGCACAGATACGCAGTATTTT; CDR3aa: CATSEVWRGGTDTQYF
v_gene: TRBV12-3/TRBV12-4; j_gene: TRBJ1-5; abundance: many; d_gene: NA; CDR3nt: TGTGCCAGCAGTCACGGTCCGAGGCAGGGAAATCAGCCCCAGCATTTT; CDR3aa: CASSHGPRQGNQPQHF
v_gene: TRBV7-9; j_gene: TRBJ1-6; abundance: many; d_gene: NA; CDR3nt: TGTGCCAGCAGCTTAAGCCGGACAAGTAATTCACCCCTCCACTTT; CDR3aa: CASSLSRTSNSPLHF
v_gene: TRBV5-4; j_gene: TRBJ2-1; abundance: few; d_gene: NA; CDR3nt: TGTGCCAGCAGCTTGACGAACCCCACGGATGAGCAGTTCTTC; CDR3aa: CASSLTNPTDEQFF
v_gene: TRBV12-3/TRBV12-4; j_gene: TRBJ2-5; abundance: NA; d_gene: NA; CDR3nt: TGTGCCAGCAGTTTAGCCCCGGGGGCCGGGGAGACCCAGTACTTC; CDR3aa: CASSLAPGAGETQYF
v_gene: TRBV6-5; j_gene: TRBJ1-6; abundance: NA; d_gene: NA; CDR3nt: TGTGCCAGCAGTTACTCGAGGACGGGGGAGGGTAATTCACCCCTCCACTTT; CDR3aa: CASSYSRTGEGNSPLHF
v_gene: TRBV9; j_gene: TRBJ2-3; abundance: NA; d_gene: NA; CDR3nt: TGTGCCAGCAGCGTAGAAGGACGGTTTACAGATACGCAGTATTTT; CDR3aa: CASSVEGRFTDTQYF
v_gene: TRBV2; j_gene: TRBJ2-5; abundance: few; d_gene: NA; CDR3nt: TGTGCCAGCACTCTGGGGCGGGGGCCCCTCCAAGAGACCCAGTACTTC; CDR3aa: CASTLGRGPLQETQYF
v_gene: TRBV5-1; j_gene: TRBJ2-1; abundance: few; d_gene: TRBD1; CDR3nt: TGCGCCAGCAGCCTGAGACAGGGGGGCAGTGAGCAGTTCTTC; CDR3aa: CASSLRQGGSEQFF
v_gene: TRBV4-1; j_gene: TRBJ1-2; abundance: many; d_gene: TRBD1; CDR3nt: TGCGCCAGCAGCCAAGATCACGGGACAGGCTATGGCTACACCTTC; CDR3aa: CASSQDHGTGYGYTF
v_gene: TRBV6-6; j_gene: TRBJ2-1; abundance: many; d_gene: NA; CDR3nt: TGTGCCAGCAACCACCGGGGGCACAGACGGGATGAGCAGTTCTTC; CDR3aa: CASNHRGHRRDEQFF
v_gene: TRBV24-1; j_gene: TRBJ2-2; abundance: few; d_gene: TRBD1; CDR3nt: TGTGCCACCAGTGATTCGTACGGGACAGCGAACACCGGGGAGCTGTTTTTT; CDR3aa: CATSDSYGTANTGELFF
v_gene: TRBV10-3; j_gene: TRBJ2-5; abundance: NA; d_gene: NA; CDR3nt: TGTGCCATCAGTGAGTCGACCCGCGAGACCCAGTACTTC; CDR3aa: CAISESTRETQYF
v_gene: TRBV6-1; j_gene: TRBJ1-4; abundance: few; d_gene: NA; CDR3nt: TGTGCCACCTACAGGCCCTCCTTAGGAGAAAAACTGTTTTTT; CDR3aa: CATYRPSLGEKLFF
v_gene: TRBV6-2/TRBV6-3; j_gene: TRBJ1-1; abundance: many; d_gene: NA; CDR3nt: TGTGCCAGCAGTTACTCAGACTTTTCGGACACTGAAGCTTTCTTT; CDR3aa: CASSYSDFSDTEAFF
v_gene: TRBV6-2/TRBV6-3; j_gene: TRBJ2-2; abundance: NA; d_gene: NA; CDR3nt: TGTGCCAGCACCGAACTGCTCACCGGGGAGCTGTTTTTT; CDR3aa: CASTELLTGELFF
v_gene: TRBV20-1; j_gene: TRBJ2-5; abundance: NA; d_gene: TRBD2; CDR3nt: TGCAGTACCCCGGGACTAGCGGGGAGAGAGACCCAGTACTTC; CDR3aa: CSTPGLAGRETQYF